This TCR beta chain was recorded in a study of blood T cell repertoires in COVID-19. Per the germline V gene, CDR1 is SNHLY and CDR2 is FYNNEI. The CDR3 spans 13 residues. Between the trimmed V and J ends, which lost 5 bases and 7 bases, there was a span of 11 bases. Produced via immunoSEQ multiplex PCR; TCRdb's table is partial and in-frame only. The table lists about 200,000 clones, just under 80% of them singletons. This chain links TRBV2 with TRBJ1-4; D may be TRBD1 (5 bases). The sequenced sample was peripheral blood. This TCR came from a woman aged 80 or over with active or convalescent COVID-19. CDR3 bases: TGTGCCAGCAGTCAAACAGGATCTGAAAAACTGTTTTTT. It is translated as CASSQTGSEKLFF.